This TCR beta chain was captured in a study of PD-1 blockade in classical Hodgkin lymphoma. Overall study findings and caveats: Compared with healthy donors, newly diagnosed patients reportedly showed lower baseline TCR diversity.

Time point indicated: cycle 4 day 1 (C4D1), after 6 weeks of nivolumab. Brentuximab vedotin exposure varied among the patients, all of whom had relapsed after autologous stem cell transplantation. Concerning this clone itself: Antigen: not known.

The table came from immunoSEQ multiplex PCR; TCRdb's copy has only in-frame clones and leaves some out. The repertoire consists of roughly 100,000 clones, with 89% occurring once and the leading ten covering around 19%. The ends lost 4 bases at V and 4 bases at J; junction bases unmatched: 2. This CDR3 is built from 14 residues. Germline-derived CDR1 and CDR2 are SQVTM and ANQGSEA. The sequenced sample was peripheral blood mononuclear cells (PBMCs), obtained before the fourth cycle of nivolumab. The source is a human donor with classical Hodgkin lymphoma. V and J are TRBV29-1 and TRBJ2-5, with 14 bases fitting TRBD2. CDR3 sequence reads: CSVGGLAGGETQYF. The CDR3, as DNA: TGCAGCGTTGGTGGACTAGCGGGGGGAGAGACCCAGTACTTC.